Below are 27 T cell receptor beta chains sequenced from a single sample in a study of blood T cells in healthy people across ages (dated by TCRdb to between 2014 and 2017). Library preparation employed 5' RACE. TCRdb shows the sequencer as Illumina HiSeq 2500. A second PCR of roughly 7 to 11 cycles was performed with a sample-barcoded 5' primer and a J-beta primer mix. TCRdb took the public reads, trimmed them with fastp at Q25, ran MiXCR for clone calling and kept in-frame beta chains. Rows matching on CDR3 protein sequence are summarized as one entry with the most common DNA and genes. The sample yields approximately 700,000 distinct CDR3 sequences; about 30% were counted once. 15% of the sample is taken by the ten largest. Material for sequencing was blood. Receptor source: a woman of 80 years or more in good health. Donor details come from another sample of the same person, matched by shared clones.

This clonotype came up many times. The chain has TRBV7-3 and TRBJ2-6; 14 positions agree with TRBD2. The CDR3 runs 21 residues. After removal of 5 bases from V and 4 bases from J, the junction contained 16 bases not matched to a gene. CDR1 and CDR2 (germline): SGHTA, FQGTGA. The CDR3, as DNA: TGTGCCAGCAGCCTCTCGGCTGGACTAGCGGGGGGAGCTGGCGGGGCCAACGTCCTGACTTTC. Amino acid sequence: CASSLSAGLAGGAGGANVLTF.

Note on this clonotype: Since a much larger clone is just one base distant, this may be a read error. The rearrangement joins TRBV3-1 to TRBJ2-5; 8 positions agree with TRBD2. The V gene end was trimmed by 3 bases and the J gene end by 13 bases; junction bases not matched to a gene: 7. Germline V lookup: CDR1 LGHDT, CDR2 YNNKEL (reference sequence). This CDR3 region has 12 residues. The CDR3 loop reads CASSQTSGTRYF. The DNA for the CDR3 is TGTGCCAGCAGCCAGACCTCCGGGACTAGGTACTTC.

There are a few counts of this clonotype. The V gene is TRBV4-1, the J gene TRBJ1-1; the D gene is possibly TRBD1 (6 bases). From germline, CDR1 is MGHRA and CDR2 YSYEKL. Trimming left V 0 bases short and J 3 bases short, with 11 bases between. The CDR3 loop spans 15 amino acids. The CDR3 DNA follows: TGCGCCAGCAGCCAAGAAACAGGGATCGACACTGAAGCTTTCTTT. Amino acids: CASSQETGIDTEAFF.

Many counts were recorded for this clonotype. The V and J genes are TRBV5-6 and TRBJ1-2, with 9 positions matching TRBD1. CDR1 and CDR2 (germline): SGHDT, YYEEEE. The CDR3 sequence is 16 residues long. V was clipped by 2 bases and J by 4 bases; unmatched bases: 9. In DNA, the CDR3 is TGTGCCAGCAGCTTTTCCGGGACAGGGATCGGCTATGGCTACACCTTC. Protein: CASSFSGTGIGYGYTF.

This clonotype was detected a few times. The V gene is TRBV18, the J gene TRBJ2-1; 10 nucleotides agree with TRBD2. The J call may be faulty, since TRBJ2-7 better matches the DNA end. The length of the CDR3 is 15 residues. Germline V gene lookup returns CDR1 KGHSH and CDR2 LQKENI. For the CDR3, the DNA is TGTGCCAGCTCGGCGACTAGCGGGTTCTACAATGAGCAGTACTTC. Residues: CASSATSGFYNEQYF.

This chain links TRBV30 with TRBJ1-5; 8 bases align to TRBD1. Germline V gene data show CDR1 as GTSNPN and CDR2 as SVGIG (reference sequence). The CDR3 covers 15 residues. Trimming took 0 bases from V and 9 from J; bases not matched to a gene: 10. The CDR3 DNA sequence: TGTGCCTGGAGTGTAGCGGGACAGGTTCGATGGCCCCAGCATTTT. Translating gives CAWSVAGQVRWPQHF.

The chain employs TRBV20-1 and TRBJ2-1; 13 nucleotides align to TRBD2. The J call is doubtful: the DNA matches TRBJ2-7 better. The CDR3 is 16 amino acids. Germline lookup yields CDR1 DFQATT and CDR2 SNEGSKA (reference sequence). For the CDR3, the DNA is TGCAGTGCTCCGGGACTAGCGGGGAGCTCCTACAATGAGCAGTACTTC. This translates into CSAPGLAGSSYNEQYF.

V usage is TRBV10-3 and J usage is TRBJ1-1, with 10 bases that match TRBD1. The CDR3 totals 15 residues. CDR1 and CDR2 (germline): ENHRY, SYGVKD. Unmatched junction bases numbered 3, after V lost 2 bases and J lost 3 bases. CDR3 DNA sequence: TGTGCCATCAGTGAGCTGGACAGGGGGGACACTGAAGCTTTCTTT. It specifies CAISELDRGDTEAFF.

V gene TRBV30 combines with J gene TRBJ2-6; D gene unclear. Trimming removed 2 bases from V and 4 bases from J, with 9 bases in between. The length of the CDR3 is 14 residues. CDR1 is GTSNPN, CDR2 SVGIG, per germline (reference sequence). DNA for the CDR3: TGTGCCTGGAGTCAGAGGTCAGGGGCCAACGTCCTGACTTTC. This sequence encodes CAWSQRSGANVLTF.

This clonotype has a handful of counts. The gene calls are TRBV18 and TRBJ1-1, with D unclear. This CDR3 is built from 15 residues. Trimming left V 2 bases short and J 0 bases short, with 10 bases between. The V gene's germline CDR1 is KGHSH and CDR2 LQKENI. The CDR3 DNA is TGTGCCAGCTCACCAAACCAGATTTTGAACACTGAAGCTTTCTTT. It is translated as CASSPNQILNTEAFF.

The chain carries TRBV29-1 and TRBJ1-1; D not certain. CDR1 is SQVTM, CDR2 ANQGSEA, per germline. The CDR3 is 13 residues long. V was trimmed by 8 bases and J by 1 base, leaving 14 bases between them. DNA for the CDR3: TGCAGCTGTATCGCAGGCTGGAACACTGAAGCTTTCTTT. Amino acid sequence: CSCIAGWNTEAFF.

There are many counts of this clonotype. The rearrangement uses TRBV5-1 and TRBJ1-2, with D unresolved. V was trimmed by 0 bases and J by 4 bases, leaving 7 bases between them. Germline-derived CDR1 and CDR2 are SGHRS and YFSETQ. The CDR3 sequence is 13 residues long. The CDR3 region is CASSLAPSYGYTF. In DNA, the CDR3 is TGCGCCAGCAGCTTGGCCCCGAGCTATGGCTACACCTTC.

Many counts were recorded for this clonotype. The chain carries TRBV27 and TRBJ2-7; 7 bases line up with TRBD2. With 6 bases clipped from V and 1 base from J, the junction kept 9 bases outside the gene matches. Germline V gene sequence: CDR1 MNHEY, CDR2 SMNVEV (reference sequence). The CDR3 contains 15 residues. This CDR3 reads CASRTLGSGSYEQYF. In DNA form, the CDR3 reads TGTGCCAGCAGAACCCTGGGTAGCGGGTCCTACGAGCAGTACTTC.

This clonotype has ten or more counts. V is TRBV6-5 and J is TRBJ1-4, with TRBD1 as a possible D gene (6 bases). In germline, CDR1 is MNHEY, CDR2 SVGAGI. The CDR3 has 15 amino acids. V was shortened by 4 bases and J by 6 bases, with 15 bases between the two germline ends. The CDR3 here is CASSLSGTSDEKLFF. DNA of the CDR3: TGTGCCAGCAGTTTATCCGGGACATCGGATGAAAAACTGTTTTTT.

Regarding this clonotype: Just one base apart from a much larger clone, this may be a read error. This rearrangement joins TRBV3-1 to TRBJ2-1; 7 bases agree with TRBD1. The germline V gene encodes CDR1 LGHDT and CDR2 YNNKEL (reference sequence). The CDR3 has 15 residues. CDR3 bases: TGTGCCAGCAGCCCCCGACAGGGTATGAGGAATGGGCAGTTCTTC. It encodes CASSPRQGMRNGQFF.

At least ten counts were recorded for this clonotype. V and J are TRBV20-1 and TRBJ1-2; no firm D call. Germline-derived CDR1 and CDR2 are DFQATT and SNEGSKA (reference sequence). The CDR3 covers 13 residues. The CDR3 region has the DNA TGCAGCGCCGGAGAAGGAGGGCGTCAAGGCTACACCTTC. Its translation: CSAGEGGRQGYTF.

The sample holds many counts of this clonotype. The chain links TRBV7-2 to TRBJ2-1, with 12 bases matching TRBD2. This CDR3 is built from 18 residues. Germline V gene lookup returns CDR1 SGHTA and CDR2 FQGNSA. J lost 4 bases, V lost 3 bases, and 10 bases had no gene match. CDR3 nucleotide sequence: TGTGCCAGCAGCTTCCCTAGCGGGGGGGCTTCGGGATACAATGAGCAGTTCTTC. It is translated as CASSFPSGGASGYNEQFF.

This clonotype has more than one count but fewer than ten. The chain couples TRBV13 to TRBJ1-4; 7 positions match TRBD1. The CDR3 runs to 14 residues. From germline, CDR1 is PRHDT and CDR2 FYEKMQ (reference sequence). V dropped 2 bases and J dropped 8; count of bases not matched to a gene: 5. The chain's CDR3 is CASSLQGGREKLFF. CDR3 nucleotides: TGTGCCAGCAGCTTACAGGGGGGTCGGGAAAAACTGTTTTTT.

The J gene is TRBJ1-1, the V gene TRBV3-1, with D perhaps TRBD1 (6 bases). Trimming took off 3 bases at V and 5 bases at J, with 10 bases between the two ends. The CDR3 runs to 13 residues. The germline V gene has CDR1 LGHDT and CDR2 YNNKEL (reference sequence). The CDR3 region is CASSQGAETEAFF. The CDR3 DNA sequence: TGTGCCAGCAGCCAGGGGGCCGAAACTGAAGCTTTCTTT.

This clonotype has a count of ten or more. An end of the junction differs from the germline gene, which may be a read error. The gene calls are TRBV5-1 and TRBJ2-7; D not resolved. Looked up from germline, CDR1 is SGHRS and CDR2 is YFSETQ. The CDR3 is made up of 14 amino acids. The CDR3 sequence is CASSLVGSSYEQYF. CDR3 DNA: TGTGCCAGCAGCTTAGTAGGCAGCTCCTACGAGCAGTACTTC.

The sample holds many counts of this clonotype. This chain connects TRBV2 to TRBJ2-7, with D perhaps TRBD1 (6 bases). This CDR3 comprises 17 residues. Germline CDR1 SNHLY, CDR2 FYNNEI. V was shortened by 2 bases and J by 0 bases, with 17 bases between the two germline ends. CDR3: CASSEYPAGTISYEQYF. The CDR3 DNA reads TGTGCCAGCAGTGAATATCCGGCAGGGACAATCTCCTACGAGCAGTACTTC.

This clonotype has only a few counts. The chain couples TRBV7-2 to TRBJ1-3; D is uncertain. Deletions cut 0 bases from V and 6 bases from J, with 3 bases between. This CDR3 region has 12 residues. Germline loops: CDR1 SGHTA, CDR2 FQGNSA. This CDR3 reads CASSLAKNTIYF. CDR3 DNA sequence: TGTGCCAGCAGCTTAGCCAAAAACACCATATATTTT.

The chain recombines TRBV29-1 with TRBJ2-5; possibly TRBD2 for D (7 bases). The J call is in doubt because the DNA end fits TRBJ2-4 better. The germline V gene encodes CDR1 SQVTM and CDR2 ANQGSEA. CDR3 length: 15 amino acids. CDR3 in amino acids: CSVELRGGMGSIQYF. Written as DNA, the CDR3 is TGCAGCGTTGAATTAAGGGGGGGAATGGGAAGCATTCAGTACTTC.

This sequence joins TRBV14 and TRBJ2-7, with TRBD2 identical over 7 bases. The CDR3 runs to 16 residues. Germline CDR1 reads SGHDN; CDR2 reads FVKESK. The V gene end was trimmed by 0 bases and the J gene end by 3 bases; junction bases not matched to a gene: 8. CDR3 region: CASSQDRWEGRYEQYF. DNA of the CDR3: TGTGCCAGCAGCCAAGATAGGTGGGAGGGCCGCTACGAGCAGTACTTC.

This clonotype has just a few counts. The V call is TRBV11-2, the J call TRBJ1-4; 7 bases line up with TRBD1. The CDR3 consists of 14 residues. The germline gives CDR1 SGHAT, CDR2 FQNNGV. Trimming took 3 bases from V and 5 from J; bases not matched to a gene: 3. Written as DNA, the CDR3 is TGTGCCAGCAGCTTGGGGACAGAAAATGAAAAACTGTTTTTT. It translates to CASSLGTENEKLFF.

This clonotype has at least ten counts. This chain connects TRBV6-2 or TRBV6-3 to TRBJ1-2; 7 bases map to TRBD1. V gave up 8 bases and J gave up 1 base; unmatched junction bases: 7. The CDR3 covers 14 residues. Germline-derived CDR1 and CDR2 are MNHEY and SVGEGT. DNA of the CDR3: TGTGCCAGCGGGGGACAGTTCCTTAACTATGGCTACACCTTC. Protein: CASGGQFLNYGYTF.

The rearrangement joins TRBV7-8 to TRBJ2-1; the D is unclear. The ends were cut back, 1 base at V and 6 bases at J, with 16 bases in the middle. This CDR3 spans 16 amino acids. The germline V gene encodes CDR1 SGHVS and CDR2 FQNEAQ. The DNA of the CDR3 is TGTGCCAGCAGCTTAGAGGCGTCCCCAGCGTGCAATGAGCAGTTCTTC. Translation: CASSLEASPACNEQFF.